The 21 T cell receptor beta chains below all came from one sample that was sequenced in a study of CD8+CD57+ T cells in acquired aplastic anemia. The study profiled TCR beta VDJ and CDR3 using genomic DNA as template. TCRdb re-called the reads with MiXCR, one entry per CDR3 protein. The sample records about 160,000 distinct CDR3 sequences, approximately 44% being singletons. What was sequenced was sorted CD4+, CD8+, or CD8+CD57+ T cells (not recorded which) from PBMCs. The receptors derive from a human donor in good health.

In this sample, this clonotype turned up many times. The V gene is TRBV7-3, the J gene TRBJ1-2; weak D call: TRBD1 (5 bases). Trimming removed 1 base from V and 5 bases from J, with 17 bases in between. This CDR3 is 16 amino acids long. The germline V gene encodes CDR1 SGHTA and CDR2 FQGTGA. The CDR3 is CASSLIHSGALYGYTF. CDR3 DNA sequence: TGTGCCAGCAGCTTAATCCACTCTGGGGCCTTATATGGCTACACCTTC.

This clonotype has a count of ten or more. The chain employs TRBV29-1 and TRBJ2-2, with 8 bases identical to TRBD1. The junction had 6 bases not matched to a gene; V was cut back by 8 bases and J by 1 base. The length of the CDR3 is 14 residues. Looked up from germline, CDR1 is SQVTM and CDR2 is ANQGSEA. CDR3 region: CSFRGPRNTGELFF. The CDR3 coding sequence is TGCAGCTTCAGGGGGCCCCGGAACACCGGGGAGCTGTTTTTT.

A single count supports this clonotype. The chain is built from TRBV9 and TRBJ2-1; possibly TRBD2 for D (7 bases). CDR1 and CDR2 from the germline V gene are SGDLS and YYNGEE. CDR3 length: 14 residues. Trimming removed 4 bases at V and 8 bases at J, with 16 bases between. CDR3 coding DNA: TGTGCCAGCAGCCTAGGGGGGGGCATCGATGAGCAGTTCTTC. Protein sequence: CASSLGGGIDEQFF.

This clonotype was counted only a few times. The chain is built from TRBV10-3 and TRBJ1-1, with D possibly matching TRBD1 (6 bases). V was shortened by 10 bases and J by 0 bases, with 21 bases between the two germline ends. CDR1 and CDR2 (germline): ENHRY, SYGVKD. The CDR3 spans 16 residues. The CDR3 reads CANRTPSQGVNTEAFF. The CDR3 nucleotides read TGTGCCAACAGGACCCCCTCACAGGGCGTGAACACTGAAGCTTTCTTT.

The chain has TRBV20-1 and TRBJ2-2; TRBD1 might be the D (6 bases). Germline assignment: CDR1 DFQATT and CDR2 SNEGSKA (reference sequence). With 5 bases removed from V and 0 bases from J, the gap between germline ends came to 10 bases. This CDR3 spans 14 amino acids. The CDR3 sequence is CSAGQPTNTGELFF. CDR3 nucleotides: TGCAGTGCTGGACAGCCAACGAACACCGGGGAGCTGTTTTTT.

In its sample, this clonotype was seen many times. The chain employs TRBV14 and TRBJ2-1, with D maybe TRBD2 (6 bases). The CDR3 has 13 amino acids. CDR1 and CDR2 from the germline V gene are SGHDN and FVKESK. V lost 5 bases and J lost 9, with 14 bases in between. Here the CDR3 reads CASSVQRVGEQFF. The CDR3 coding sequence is TGTGCCAGCAGCGTCCAGCGGGTGGGTGAGCAGTTCTTC.

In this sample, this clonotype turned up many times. CDR3 residues: CSARGRQNSYEQYF. The CDR3 DNA sequence: TGCAGTGCTAGAGGAAGACAGAACTCCTACGAGCAGTACTTC. The chain couples TRBV20-1 to TRBJ2-7; tentatively, D is TRBD1 (5 bases). The CDR3 consists of 14 residues. The V end was cut by 1 base, the J end by 0 bases, with 10 bases between. Germline CDR1 DFQATT, CDR2 SNEGSKA (reference sequence).

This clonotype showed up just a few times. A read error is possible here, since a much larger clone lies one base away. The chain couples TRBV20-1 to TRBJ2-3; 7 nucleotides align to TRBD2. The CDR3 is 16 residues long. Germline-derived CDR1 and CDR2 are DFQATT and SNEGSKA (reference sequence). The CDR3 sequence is CSGTGLAGATTDTRYF. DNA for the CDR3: TGCAGTGGAACGGGATTGGCGGGAGCTACCACAGATACGCGGTATTTT.

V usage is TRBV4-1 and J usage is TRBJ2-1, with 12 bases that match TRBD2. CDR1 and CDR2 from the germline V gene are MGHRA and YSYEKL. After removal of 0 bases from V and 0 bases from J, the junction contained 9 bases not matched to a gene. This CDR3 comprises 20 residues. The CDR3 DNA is TGCGCCAGCAGCCAAGAATGGTCTAGCGGGGGGGTGGGCTCCTACAATGAGCAGTTCTTC. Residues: CASSQEWSSGGVGSYNEQFF.

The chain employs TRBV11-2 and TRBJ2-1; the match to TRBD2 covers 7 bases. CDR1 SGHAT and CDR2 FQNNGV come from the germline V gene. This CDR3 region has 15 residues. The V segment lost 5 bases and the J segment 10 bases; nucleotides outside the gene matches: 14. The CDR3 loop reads CASSNPGLADVEQFF. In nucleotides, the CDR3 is TGTGCCAGCAGCAACCCGGGGCTAGCGGATGTCGAGCAGTTCTTC.

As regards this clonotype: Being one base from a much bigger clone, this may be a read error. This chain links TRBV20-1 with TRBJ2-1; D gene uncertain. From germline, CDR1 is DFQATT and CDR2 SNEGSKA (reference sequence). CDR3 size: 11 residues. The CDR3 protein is CSFRPNYEQFF. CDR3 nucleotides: TGCAGCTTCCGCCCCAATTATGAGCAGTTCTTC.

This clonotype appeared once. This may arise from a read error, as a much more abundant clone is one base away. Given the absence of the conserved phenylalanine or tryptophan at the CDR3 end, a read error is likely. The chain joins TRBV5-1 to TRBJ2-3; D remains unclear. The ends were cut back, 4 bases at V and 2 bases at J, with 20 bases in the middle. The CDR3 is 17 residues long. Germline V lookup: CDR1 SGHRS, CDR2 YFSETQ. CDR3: CASSLPRPSTNTDTQYL. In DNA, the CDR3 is TGCGCCAGCAGCCTCCCGAGGCCGAGTACAAACACAGATACGCAGTATCTT.

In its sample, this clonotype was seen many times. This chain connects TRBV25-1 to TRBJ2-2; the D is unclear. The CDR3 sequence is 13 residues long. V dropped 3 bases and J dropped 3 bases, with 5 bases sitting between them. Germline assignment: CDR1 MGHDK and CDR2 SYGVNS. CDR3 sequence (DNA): TGTGCCAGCAGTGATCGGCACACCGGGGAGCTGTTTTTT. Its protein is CASSDRHTGELFF.

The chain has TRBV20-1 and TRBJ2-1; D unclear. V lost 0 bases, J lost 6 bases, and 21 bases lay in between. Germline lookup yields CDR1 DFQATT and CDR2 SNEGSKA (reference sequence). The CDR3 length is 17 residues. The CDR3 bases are TGCAGTGCTAGAGATCCAGCCGTCGCCCAGAACTTCAATGAGCAGTTCTTC. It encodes CSARDPAVAQNFNEQFF.

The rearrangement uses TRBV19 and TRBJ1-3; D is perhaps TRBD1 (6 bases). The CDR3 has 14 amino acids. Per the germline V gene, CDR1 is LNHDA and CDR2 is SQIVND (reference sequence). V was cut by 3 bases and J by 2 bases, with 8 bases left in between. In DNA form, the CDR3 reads TGTGCCAGTAGTATCGGACAGCCTGGAAACACCATATATTTT. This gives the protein CASSIGQPGNTIYF.

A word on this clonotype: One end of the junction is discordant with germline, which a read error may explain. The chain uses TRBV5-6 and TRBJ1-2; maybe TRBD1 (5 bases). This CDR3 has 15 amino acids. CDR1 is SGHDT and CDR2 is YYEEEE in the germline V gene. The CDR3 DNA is TGTGCCAGCAGCTGGGGCGGGGCGCCGGGAGGTGGCTTCACCTTC. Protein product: CASSWGGAPGGGFTF. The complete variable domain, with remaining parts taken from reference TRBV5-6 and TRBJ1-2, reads DAGVTQSPTHLIKTRGQQVTLRCSPKSGHDTVSWYQQALGQGPQFIFQYYEEEERQRGNFPDRFSGHQFPNYSSELNVNALLLGDSALYLCASSWGGAPGGGFTFGSGTRLTVV.

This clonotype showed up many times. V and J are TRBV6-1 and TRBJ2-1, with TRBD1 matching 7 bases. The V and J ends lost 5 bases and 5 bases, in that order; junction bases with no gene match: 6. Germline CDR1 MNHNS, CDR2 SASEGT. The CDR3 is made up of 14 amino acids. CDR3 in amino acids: CASSRQGGNNEQFF. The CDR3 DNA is TGTGCCAGCAGTCGACAGGGCGGAAACAATGAGCAGTTCTTC.

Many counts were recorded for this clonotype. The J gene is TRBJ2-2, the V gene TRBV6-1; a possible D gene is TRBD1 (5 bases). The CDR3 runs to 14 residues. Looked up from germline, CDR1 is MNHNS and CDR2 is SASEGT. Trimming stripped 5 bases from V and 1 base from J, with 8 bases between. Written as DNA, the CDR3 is TGTGCCAGCAGTCCCGACAGGAACACCGGGGAGCTGTTTTTT. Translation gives CASSPDRNTGELFF.

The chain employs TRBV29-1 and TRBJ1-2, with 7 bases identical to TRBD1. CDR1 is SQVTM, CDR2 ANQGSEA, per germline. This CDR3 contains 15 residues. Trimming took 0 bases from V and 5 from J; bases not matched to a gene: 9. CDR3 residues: CSVEEGTVAGYGYTF. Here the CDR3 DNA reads TGCAGCGTTGAAGAAGGGACAGTAGCGGGGTATGGCTACACCTTC.

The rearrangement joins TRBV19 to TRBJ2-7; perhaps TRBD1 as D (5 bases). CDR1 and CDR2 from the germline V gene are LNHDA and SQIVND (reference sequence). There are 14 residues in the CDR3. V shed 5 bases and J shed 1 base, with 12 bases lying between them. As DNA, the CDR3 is TGTGCCAGTAGTCTGCAGGACACGTCCTACGAGCAGTACTTC. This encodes CASSLQDTSYEQYF.

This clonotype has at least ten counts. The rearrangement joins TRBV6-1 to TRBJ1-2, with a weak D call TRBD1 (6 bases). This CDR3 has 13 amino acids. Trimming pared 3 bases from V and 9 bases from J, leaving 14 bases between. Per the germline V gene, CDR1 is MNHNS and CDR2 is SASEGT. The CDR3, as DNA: TGTGCCAGCAGTGACGTACAGGGCCTACGCTACACCTTC. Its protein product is CASSDVQGLRYTF.